Below are 15 T cell receptor beta chains sequenced from a single sample in a study of T cell repertoires in cytomegalovirus infection. MiXCR, applied by TCRdb to the reads, yields one record per CDR3 protein. Among a few hundred thousand distinct CDR3 sequences, approximately 22% were seen once, and the ten largest hold roughly 18%. Sequenced input: CD8+ T cells from PBMCs. Source of these receptors: a human donor in good health (CMV status not recorded). Some clones in this sample may be carry-over from other donors' samples.

This clonotype has just a few counts. The V call is TRBV7-2, the J call TRBJ1-1; D might be TRBD1 (5 bases). The CDR3 consists of 14 residues. Trimming removed 5 bases at V and 6 bases at J, with 16 bases between. Per the germline V gene, CDR1 is SGHTA and CDR2 is FQGNSA. The CDR3 bases are TGTGCCAGCAGCGCAGGGCTGGGGTGGGCTGAAGCTTTCTTT. This gives the protein CASSAGLGWAEAFF.

This chain joins TRBV10-3 and TRBJ2-3, with D perhaps matching TRBD1 or TRBD2 (5 bases each). The V end lost 3 bases, the J end lost 5 bases, and 21 bases lay between the germline ends. CDR1 and CDR2 (germline): ENHRY, SYGVKD. This CDR3 spans 17 amino acids. The CDR3 nucleotides are TGTGCCATCAGTGATCCTACCGGGACCCCTTTGGGAGATACGCAGTATTTT. It is translated as CAISDPTGTPLGDTQYF.

The CDR3 DNA reads TGTGCCAGCAGGGAGCCGGGACCTAACACAGATACGCAGTATTTT. Translation gives CASREPGPNTDTQYF. The chain employs TRBV2 and TRBJ2-3, with D tentatively TRBD1 or TRBD2 (5 bases each). Trimming removed 6 bases at V and 2 bases at J, with 15 bases between. This CDR3 has 15 amino acids. CDR1 is SNHLY and CDR2 is FYNNEI in the germline V gene.

V gene TRBV7-2 combines with J gene TRBJ2-7; D is perhaps TRBD2 (6 bases). The V end was cut by 4 bases, the J end by 2 bases, with 18 bases between. In germline, CDR1 is SGHTA, CDR2 FQGNSA. The CDR3 contains 16 residues. In DNA form, the CDR3 reads TGTGCCAGCAGCTCCGACCCGGGACCGGGGGCCTACGAGCAGTACTTC. It yields the protein CASSSDPGPGAYEQYF.

This clonotype was observed a few times. The V call is TRBV10-3, the J call TRBJ1-5, with D possibly matching TRBD1 (5 bases). Per the germline V gene, CDR1 is ENHRY and CDR2 is SYGVKD. The V end was cut by 2 bases, the J end by 3 bases, with 11 bases between. The CDR3 sequence is 15 residues long. The CDR3 loop reads CAISEGEGNNQPQHF. In DNA form, the CDR3 reads TGTGCCATCAGTGAGGGGGAGGGGAACAATCAGCCCCAGCATTTT.

V gene TRBV29-1 combines with J gene TRBJ1-1; D ambiguous. This CDR3 spans 11 amino acids. The germline V gene has CDR1 SQVTM and CDR2 ANQGSEA. The V end was cut by 4 bases, the J end by 7 bases, with 10 bases between. Here the CDR3 DNA reads TGCAGCGTTGGAGAAGGGCGTGAAGCTTTCTTT. It translates to CSVGEGREAFF.

In its sample, this clonotype was seen many times. The DNA of the CDR3 is TGTGCCAGCAGCTTATGGGGACTAGCGGGGGCTAGCACAGATACGCAGTATTTT. This translates into CASSLWGLAGASTDTQYF. The rearrangement joins TRBV7-6 to TRBJ2-3, with 14 positions matching TRBD2. CDR3 length equals 18 residues. Trimming removed 2 bases from V and 0 bases from J; junction bases left unmatched: 4. The germline V gene encodes CDR1 SGHVS and CDR2 FNYEAQ.

A few counts support this clonotype. This chain joins TRBV11-2 and TRBJ2-3; D is unresolved. The CDR3 has 13 amino acids. V was trimmed by 8 bases and J by 2 bases, leaving 11 bases between them. From germline, CDR1 is SGHAT and CDR2 FQNNGV. The CDR3 coding sequence is TGTGCCAGCTGTATGGTCTACACAGATACGCAGTATTTT. It specifies CASCMVYTDTQYF.

This clonotype was observed a handful of times. The gene calls are TRBV19 and TRBJ1-6, with 10 positions matching TRBD1. V shed 7 bases and J 11 bases; nucleotides not matched to a gene: 8. CDR1 and CDR2 (germline): LNHDA, SQIVND (reference sequence). The CDR3 is made up of 14 amino acids. The CDR3 spells CASTTGGVDPPLHF. The CDR3 DNA reads as TGTGCCAGTACGACAGGGGGCGTAGATCCACCCCTCCACTTT.

There are a few counts of this clonotype. This sequence joins TRBV15 and TRBJ2-7; TRBD1 might be the D (6 bases). The V and J ends lost 4 bases and 1 base respectively, with 11 bases between them. Germline V gene lookup returns CDR1 LNHNV and CDR2 YYDKDF (reference sequence). The CDR3 length is 14 residues. CDR3 region: CATSMETGSYEQYF. CDR3 DNA sequence: TGTGCCACCAGCATGGAAACAGGGTCCTACGAGCAGTACTTC.

The chain has TRBV4-2 and TRBJ2-3; no firm D call. Germline V gene lookup returns CDR1 LGHNA and CDR2 YNFKEQ. The length of the CDR3 is 16 residues. V was cut by 0 bases and J by 1 base, with 11 bases left in between. This CDR3 is CASSQEWRGGTDTQYF. CDR3 nucleotide sequence: TGTGCCAGCAGCCAAGAGTGGCGAGGAGGCACAGATACGCAGTATTTT.

This clonotype has ten or more counts. V is TRBV18 and J is TRBJ1-1, with D unresolved. The CDR3 has 13 residues. Trimming left V 4 bases short and J 3 bases short, with 9 bases between. The germline gives CDR1 KGHSH, CDR2 LQKENI. The CDR3 sequence: CASSRERDTEAFF. CDR3 nucleotide sequence: TGTGCCAGCTCACGGGAACGGGACACTGAAGCTTTCTTT.

This clonotype appeared many times. The V and J genes are TRBV7-8 and TRBJ2-7; 8 bases match TRBD2. The CDR3 covers 19 residues. Unmatched junction bases numbered 17, after V lost 3 bases and J lost 1 base. From germline, CDR1 is SGHVS and CDR2 FQNEAQ. The CDR3 coding sequence is TGTGCCAGCAGCTTCAACAGGGTGGCGGGGGGCTCTACTTCCTACGAGCAGTACTTC. Amino acids: CASSFNRVAGGSTSYEQYF.

In regard to this clonotype: Relative to the germline gene, one junction end is altered; a read error may explain this. The chain couples TRBV4-1 to TRBJ2-1; D remains unclear. Germline lookup yields CDR1 MGHRA and CDR2 YSYEKL. The CDR3 is 14 amino acids. This chain's CDR3 is CASSQDPLVNEQFF. The CDR3, as DNA: TGTGCCAGCAGCCAAGATCCCCTCGTCAATGAGCAGTTCTTC.

V and J are TRBV19 and TRBJ2-4, with D possibly being TRBD1 or TRBD2 (6 bases each). The CDR3 totals 16 residues. Germline V gene data show CDR1 as LNHDA and CDR2 as SQIVND (reference sequence). V lost 1 base, J lost 7 bases, and 17 bases lay in between. The CDR3 here is CASSIGALGGPNIQYF. The DNA of the CDR3 is TGTGCCAGTAGTATAGGGGCCCTCGGGGGCCCGAACATTCAGTACTTC.